This T cell receptor (beta chain) was obtained from a study of beta chain features in type 1 diabetes. Across the whole study: Patients were similar to healthy donors in age and gender (as well as in cell yields).

Germline V gene data show CDR1 as SGHRS and CDR2 as YFSETQ. Trimming at V came to 4 bases and at J to 6 bases, leaving 8 bases not matched to a gene. The CDR3 totals 14 residues. With regard to this clone: Its antigen is unidentified.

Isolated RNA was reverse transcribed in full, so expressed TCRB transcripts were sequenced. Only in-frame clones appear in the TCRdb table, and some are missing; sequencing was by immunoSEQ multiplex PCR. The data show under 350,000 clones, over 11% seen once. Findings and caveats of the study: Within the patient group, naive, central memory and Treg TCRB repertoires appeared more similar to each other than within healthy donors. TCRB CDR3s from Type 1 diabetes patients were moderately but significantly shorter in all four CD4+ subsets.

The chain uses TRBV5-1 and TRBJ1-2; the match to TRBD1 covers 8 bases. This clonotype was sampled from a man aged 25 to 45 with type 1 diabetes. The specimen was naive CD4+ T cells from blood. The CDR3 loop is CASSRGQAGDGYTF. The CDR3 DNA reads TGCGCCAGCAGCAGGGGACAGGCGGGGGATGGCTACACCTTC.